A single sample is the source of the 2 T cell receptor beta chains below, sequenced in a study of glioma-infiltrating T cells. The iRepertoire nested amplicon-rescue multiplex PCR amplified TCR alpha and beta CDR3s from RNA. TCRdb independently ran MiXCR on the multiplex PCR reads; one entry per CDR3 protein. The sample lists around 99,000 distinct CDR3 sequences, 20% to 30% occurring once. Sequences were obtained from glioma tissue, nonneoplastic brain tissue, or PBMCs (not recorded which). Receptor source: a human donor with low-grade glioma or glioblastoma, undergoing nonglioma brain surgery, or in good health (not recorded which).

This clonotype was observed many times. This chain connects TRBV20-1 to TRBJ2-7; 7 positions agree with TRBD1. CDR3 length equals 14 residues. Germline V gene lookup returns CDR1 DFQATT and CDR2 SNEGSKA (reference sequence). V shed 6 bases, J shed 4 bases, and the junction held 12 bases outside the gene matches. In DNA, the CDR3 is TGCAGTGCCTCTGGACAGGTTTTCAAGTACGAGCAGTACTTC. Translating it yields CSASGQVFKYEQYF.

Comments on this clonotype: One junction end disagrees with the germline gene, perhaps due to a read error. The CDR3 protein is CASSQFGRGTGGTQPQHF. In DNA, the CDR3 is TGTGCTAGCAGTCAATTCGGCCGGGGGACAGGGGGCACTCAGCCCCAGCATTTT. The rearrangement uses TRBV27 and TRBJ1-5; 12 positions agree with TRBD1. This CDR3 region has 18 residues. Germline V gives CDR1 MNHEY, CDR2 SMNVEV (reference sequence).